The clone carrying this T cell receptor (beta chain) was counted a single time. Its matching antigen is unknown. This record belongs to a study of CD8 T cells in Susac syndrome. Study information: Sequenced Susac syndrome patients included about six with clinically active disease and eight in remission. Patients with Susac syndrome were therapy-naive, treated with corticosteroids, or treated with intravenous immunoglobulin alone when blood was collected.

CDR1 SGHNT and CDR2 YENEEA come from the germline V gene. The CDR3 sequence is 19 residues long. V lost 4 bases, J lost 9 bases, and 22 bases stayed unmatched. Whole-study findings and limits: There were over 15 Susac-specific public clones in total CD8+ repertoires and roughly 5 in CD8+ TEMRA repertoires.

An input of about 0.5 to 1 ug of RNA was subjected to reverse transcription using random hexamers. Amplification of the TCR beta CDR3 was carried out by immunoSEQ multiplex PCR, which spanned a total of 54 Vbeta and 13 Jbeta segments. Each CDR3 protein is one row after TCRdb ran MiXCR on the immunoSEQ multiplex PCR reads. The sample has about 150,000 distinct CDR3 sequences, around 93% seen once. This receptor was obtained from a human donor with Susac syndrome. Sequenced material: CD8+ T cells from PBMCs. This chain links TRBV11-3 with TRBJ2-1, with 9 bases lining up with TRBD2. CDR3: CASSSRGSGGRALIGEQFF. The CDR3 nucleotides read TGTGCCAGCAGCTCCCGCGGGTCAGGCGGGAGGGCCTTGATCGGTGAGCAGTTCTTC.